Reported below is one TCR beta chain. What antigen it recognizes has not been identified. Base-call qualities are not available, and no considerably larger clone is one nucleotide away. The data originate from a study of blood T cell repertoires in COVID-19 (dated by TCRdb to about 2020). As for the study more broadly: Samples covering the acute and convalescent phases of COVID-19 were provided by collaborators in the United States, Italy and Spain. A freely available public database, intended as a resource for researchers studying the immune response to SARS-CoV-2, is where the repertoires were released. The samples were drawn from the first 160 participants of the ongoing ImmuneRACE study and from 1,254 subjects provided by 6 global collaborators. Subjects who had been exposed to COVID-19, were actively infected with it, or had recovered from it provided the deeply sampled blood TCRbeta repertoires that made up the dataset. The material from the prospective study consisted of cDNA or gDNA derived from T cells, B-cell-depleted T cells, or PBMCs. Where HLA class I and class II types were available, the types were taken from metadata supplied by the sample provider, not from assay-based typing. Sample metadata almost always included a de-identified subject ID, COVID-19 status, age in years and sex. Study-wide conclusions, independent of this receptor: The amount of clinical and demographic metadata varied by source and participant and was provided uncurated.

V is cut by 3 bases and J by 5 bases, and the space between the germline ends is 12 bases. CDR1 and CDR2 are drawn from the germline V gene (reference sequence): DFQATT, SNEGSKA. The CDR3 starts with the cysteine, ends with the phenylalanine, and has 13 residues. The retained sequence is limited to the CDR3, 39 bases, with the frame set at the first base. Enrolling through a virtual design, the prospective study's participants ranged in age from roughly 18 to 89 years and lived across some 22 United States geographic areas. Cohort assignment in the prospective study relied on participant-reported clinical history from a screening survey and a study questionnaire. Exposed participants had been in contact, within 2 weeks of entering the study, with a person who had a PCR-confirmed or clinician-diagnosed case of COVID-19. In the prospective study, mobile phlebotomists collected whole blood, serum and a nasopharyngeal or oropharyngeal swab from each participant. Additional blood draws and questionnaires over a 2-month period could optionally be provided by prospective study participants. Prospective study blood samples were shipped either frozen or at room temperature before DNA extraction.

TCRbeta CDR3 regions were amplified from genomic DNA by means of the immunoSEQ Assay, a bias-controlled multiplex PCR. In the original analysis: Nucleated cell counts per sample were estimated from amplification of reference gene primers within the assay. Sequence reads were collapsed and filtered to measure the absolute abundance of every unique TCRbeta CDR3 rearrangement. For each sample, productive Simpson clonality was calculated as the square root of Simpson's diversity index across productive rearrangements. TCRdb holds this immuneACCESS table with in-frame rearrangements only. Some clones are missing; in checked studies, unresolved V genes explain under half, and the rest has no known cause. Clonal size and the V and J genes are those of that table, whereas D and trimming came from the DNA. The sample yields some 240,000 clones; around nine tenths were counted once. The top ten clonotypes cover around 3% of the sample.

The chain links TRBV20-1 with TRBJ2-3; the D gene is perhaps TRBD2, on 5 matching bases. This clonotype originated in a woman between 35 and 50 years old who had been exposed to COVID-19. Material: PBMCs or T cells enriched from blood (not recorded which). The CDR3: CSASMPGGDTQYF. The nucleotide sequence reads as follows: TGCAGTGCTAGTATGCCAGGAGGAGATACGCAGTATTTT.